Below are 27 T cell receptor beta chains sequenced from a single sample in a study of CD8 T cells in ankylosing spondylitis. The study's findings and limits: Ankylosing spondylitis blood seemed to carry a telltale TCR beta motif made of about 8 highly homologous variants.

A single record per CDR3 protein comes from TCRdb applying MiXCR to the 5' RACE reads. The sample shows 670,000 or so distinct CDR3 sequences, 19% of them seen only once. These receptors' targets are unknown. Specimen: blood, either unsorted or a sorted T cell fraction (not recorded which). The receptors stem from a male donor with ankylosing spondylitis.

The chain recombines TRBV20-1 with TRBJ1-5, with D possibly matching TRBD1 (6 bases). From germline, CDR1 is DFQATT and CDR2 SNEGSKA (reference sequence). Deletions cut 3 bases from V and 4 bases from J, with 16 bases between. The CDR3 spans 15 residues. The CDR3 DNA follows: TGCAGTGCTAGGGAAACACAGGGATGGAATCAGCCCCAGCATTTT. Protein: CSARETQGWNQPQHF.

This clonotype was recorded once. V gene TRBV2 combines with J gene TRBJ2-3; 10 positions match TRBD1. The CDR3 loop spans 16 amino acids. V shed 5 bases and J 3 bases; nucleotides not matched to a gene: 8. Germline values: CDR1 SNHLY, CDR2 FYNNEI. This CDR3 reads CASSKSTGGATDTQYF. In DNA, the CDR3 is TGTGCCAGCAGTAAATCGACAGGGGGCGCGACAGATACGCAGTATTTT.

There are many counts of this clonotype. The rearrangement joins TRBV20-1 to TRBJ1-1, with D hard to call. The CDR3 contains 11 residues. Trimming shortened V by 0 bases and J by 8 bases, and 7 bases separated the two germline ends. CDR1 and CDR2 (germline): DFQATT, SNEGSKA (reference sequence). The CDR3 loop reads CSARDLVEAFF. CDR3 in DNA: TGCAGTGCTAGAGATCTAGTAGAAGCTTTCTTT.

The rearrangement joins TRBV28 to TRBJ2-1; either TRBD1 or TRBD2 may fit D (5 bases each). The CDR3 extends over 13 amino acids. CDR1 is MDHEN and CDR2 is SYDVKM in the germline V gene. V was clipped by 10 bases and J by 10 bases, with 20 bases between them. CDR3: CATHRGESREQFF. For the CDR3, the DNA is TGTGCCACGCACCGAGGGGAGTCTAGGGAGCAGTTCTTC.

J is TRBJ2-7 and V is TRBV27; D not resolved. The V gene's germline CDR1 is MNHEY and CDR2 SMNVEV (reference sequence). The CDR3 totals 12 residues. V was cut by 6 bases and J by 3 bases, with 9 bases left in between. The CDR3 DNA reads TGTGCCAGCAGATCGACTGTCTACGAGCAGTACTTC. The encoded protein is CASRSTVYEQYF.

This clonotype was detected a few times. The CDR3 coding sequence is TGTGCCAGCAGCTTAGATCTTGAAAACATTCAGTACTTC. Its protein product is CASSLDLENIQYF. The chain has TRBV11-2 and TRBJ2-4; no firm D call. This CDR3 contains 13 residues. CDR1 is SGHAT and CDR2 is FQNNGV in the germline V gene. V shed 0 bases and J shed 5 bases, with 5 bases lying between them.

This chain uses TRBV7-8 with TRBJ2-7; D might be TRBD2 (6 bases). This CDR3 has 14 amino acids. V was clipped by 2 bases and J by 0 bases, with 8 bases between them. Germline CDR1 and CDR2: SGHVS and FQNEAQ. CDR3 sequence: CASSLIGSSYEQYF. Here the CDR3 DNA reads TGTGCCAGCAGCTTAATCGGGAGCTCCTACGAGCAGTACTTC. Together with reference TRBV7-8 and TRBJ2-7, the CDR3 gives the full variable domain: GAGVSQSPRYKVAKRGQDVALRCDPISGHVSLFWYQQALGQGPEFLTYFQNEAQLDKSGLPSDRFFAERPEGSVSTLKIQRTQQEDSAVYLCASSLIGSSYEQYFGPGTRLTVT.

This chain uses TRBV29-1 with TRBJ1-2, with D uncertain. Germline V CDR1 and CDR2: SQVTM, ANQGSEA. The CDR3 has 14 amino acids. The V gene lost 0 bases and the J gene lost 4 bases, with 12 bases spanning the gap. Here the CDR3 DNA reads TGCAGCGTTGAAGATGAGAGACGCGGCTATGGCTACACCTTC. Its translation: CSVEDERRGYGYTF. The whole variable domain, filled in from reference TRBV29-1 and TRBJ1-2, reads SAVISQKPSRDICQRGTSLTIQCQVDSQVTMMFWYRQQPGQSLTLIATANQGSEATYESGFVIDKFPISRPNLTFSTLTVSNMSPEDSSIYLCSVEDERRGYGYTFGSGTRLTVV.

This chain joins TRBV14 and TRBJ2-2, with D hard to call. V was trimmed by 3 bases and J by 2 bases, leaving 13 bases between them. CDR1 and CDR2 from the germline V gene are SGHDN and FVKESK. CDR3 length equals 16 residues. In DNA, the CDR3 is TGTGCCAGCAGCCATTTGGGCGCCGCCAACACCGGGGAGCTGTTTTTT. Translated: CASSHLGAANTGELFF.

In DNA, the CDR3 is TGCGCCAGCAGCTTGGTAGGCAGCGGGAGTAGGGATGAGCAGTTCTTC. Its protein product is CASSLVGSGSRDEQFF. The chain uses TRBV5-1 and TRBJ2-1, with 8 bases aligning to TRBD2. The J segment lost 8 bases and the V segment lost 0 bases, leaving 10 bases of the junction unmatched. CDR3 length equals 16 residues. Germline V lookup: CDR1 SGHRS, CDR2 YFSETQ.

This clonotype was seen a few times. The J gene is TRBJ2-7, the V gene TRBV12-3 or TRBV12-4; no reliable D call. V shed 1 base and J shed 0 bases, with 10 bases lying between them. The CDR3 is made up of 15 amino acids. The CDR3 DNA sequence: TGTGCCAGCAGTTTAGGGCCCGCGAGCTCCTACGAGCAGTACTTC. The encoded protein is CASSLGPASSYEQYF.

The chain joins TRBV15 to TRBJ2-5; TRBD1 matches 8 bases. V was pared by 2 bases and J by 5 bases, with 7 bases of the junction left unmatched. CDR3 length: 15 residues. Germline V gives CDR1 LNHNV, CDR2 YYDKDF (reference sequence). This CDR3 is CATSRLQGVAETQYF. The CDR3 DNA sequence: TGTGCCACCAGCAGATTACAGGGGGTTGCGGAGACCCAGTACTTC.

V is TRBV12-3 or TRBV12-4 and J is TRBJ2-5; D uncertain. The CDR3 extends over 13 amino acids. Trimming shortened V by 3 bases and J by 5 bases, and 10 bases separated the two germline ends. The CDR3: CASSFWVGETQYF. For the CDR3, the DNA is TGTGCCAGCAGTTTTTGGGTTGGGGAGACCCAGTACTTC.

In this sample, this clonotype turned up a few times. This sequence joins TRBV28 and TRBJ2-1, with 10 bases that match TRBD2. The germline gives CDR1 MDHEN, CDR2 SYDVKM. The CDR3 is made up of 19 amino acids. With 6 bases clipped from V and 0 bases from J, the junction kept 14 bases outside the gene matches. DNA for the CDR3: TGTGCCAGCAGAGGACCAGGACTAGCGGTCGGGAGCTCCTACAATGAGCAGTTCTTC. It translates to CASRGPGLAVGSSYNEQFF.

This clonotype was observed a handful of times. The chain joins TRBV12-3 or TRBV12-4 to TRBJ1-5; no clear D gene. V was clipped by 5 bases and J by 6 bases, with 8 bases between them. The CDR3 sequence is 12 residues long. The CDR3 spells CASSIVPQPQHF. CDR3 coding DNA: TGTGCCAGCAGTATCGTCCCTCAGCCCCAGCATTTT.

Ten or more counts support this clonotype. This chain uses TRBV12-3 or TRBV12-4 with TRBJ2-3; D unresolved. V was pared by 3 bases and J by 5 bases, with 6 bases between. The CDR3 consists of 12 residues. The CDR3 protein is CASSFLQDTQYF. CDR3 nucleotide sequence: TGTGCCAGCAGTTTCCTCCAAGATACGCAGTATTTT.

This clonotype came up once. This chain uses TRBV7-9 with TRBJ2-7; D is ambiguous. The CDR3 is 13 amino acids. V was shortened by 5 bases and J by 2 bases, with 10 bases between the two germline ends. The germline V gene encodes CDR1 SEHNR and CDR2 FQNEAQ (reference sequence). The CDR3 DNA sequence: TGTGCCAGCAGCCCGGCGATGGCCTACGAGCAGTACTTC. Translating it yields CASSPAMAYEQYF. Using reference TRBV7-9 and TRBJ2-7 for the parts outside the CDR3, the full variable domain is DTGVSQNPRHKITKRGQNVTFRCDPISEHNRLYWYRQTLGQGPEFLTYFQNEAQLEKSRLLSDRFSAERPKGSFSTLEIQRTEQGDSAMYLCASSPAMAYEQYFGPGTRLTVT.

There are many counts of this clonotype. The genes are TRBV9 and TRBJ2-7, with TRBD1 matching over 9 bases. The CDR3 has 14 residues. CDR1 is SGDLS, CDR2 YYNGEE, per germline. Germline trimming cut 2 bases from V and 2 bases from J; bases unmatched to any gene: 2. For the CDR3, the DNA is TGTGCCAGCAGCGTGGGACAGGGAACCTACGAGCAGTACTTC. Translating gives CASSVGQGTYEQYF.

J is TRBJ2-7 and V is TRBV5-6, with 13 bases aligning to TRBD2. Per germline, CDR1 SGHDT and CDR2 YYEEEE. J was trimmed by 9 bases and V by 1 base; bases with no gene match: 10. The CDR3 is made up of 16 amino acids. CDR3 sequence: CASSLFWTSGSVWQYF. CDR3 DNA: TGTGCCAGCAGCTTGTTCTGGACTAGCGGGAGTGTTTGGCAGTACTTC.

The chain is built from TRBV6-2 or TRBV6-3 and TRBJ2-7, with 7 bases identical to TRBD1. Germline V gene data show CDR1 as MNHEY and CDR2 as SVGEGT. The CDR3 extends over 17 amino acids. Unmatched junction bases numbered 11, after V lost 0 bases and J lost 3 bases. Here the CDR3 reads CASSYSPSDRAIYEQYF. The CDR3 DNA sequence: TGTGCCAGCAGTTACTCCCCCTCCGACAGGGCGATCTACGAGCAGTACTTC.

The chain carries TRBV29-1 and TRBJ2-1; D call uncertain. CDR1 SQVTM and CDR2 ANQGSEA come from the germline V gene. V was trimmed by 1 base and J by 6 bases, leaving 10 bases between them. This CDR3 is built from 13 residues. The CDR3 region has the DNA TGCAGCGTTGAAGGTTCGACGCGCAATGAGCAGTTCTTC. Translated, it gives CSVEGSTRNEQFF.

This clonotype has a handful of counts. CDR3 coding DNA: TGTGCCAGCAGCTCTCACGATTCACCCCTCCACTTT. It yields the protein CASSSHDSPLHF. This chain links TRBV7-9 with TRBJ1-6; D remains ambiguous. This CDR3 region has 12 residues. V lost 4 bases to trimming and J lost 8 bases, with 6 bases between them. CDR1 SEHNR and CDR2 FQNEAQ come from the germline V gene (reference sequence).

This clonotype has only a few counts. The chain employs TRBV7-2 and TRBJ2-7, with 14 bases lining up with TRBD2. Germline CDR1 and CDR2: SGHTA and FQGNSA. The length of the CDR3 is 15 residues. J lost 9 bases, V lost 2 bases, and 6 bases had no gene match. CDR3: CASSLSGLAGVAQYF. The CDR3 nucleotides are TGTGCCAGCAGCTTATCGGGACTAGCGGGAGTCGCGCAGTACTTC.

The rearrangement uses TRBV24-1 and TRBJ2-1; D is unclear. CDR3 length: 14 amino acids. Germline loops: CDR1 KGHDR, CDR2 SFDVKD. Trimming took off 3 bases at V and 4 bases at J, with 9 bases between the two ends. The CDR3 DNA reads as TGTGCCACCAGTGATCCGACACTTTACAATGAGCAGTTCTTC. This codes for CATSDPTLYNEQFF.

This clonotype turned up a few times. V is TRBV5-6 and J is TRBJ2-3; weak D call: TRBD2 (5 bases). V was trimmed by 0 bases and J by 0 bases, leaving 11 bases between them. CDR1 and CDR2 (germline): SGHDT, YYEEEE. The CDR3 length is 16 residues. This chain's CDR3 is CASSLGSGASTDTQYF. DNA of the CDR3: TGTGCCAGCAGCTTGGGGAGCGGAGCTAGCACAGATACGCAGTATTTT.

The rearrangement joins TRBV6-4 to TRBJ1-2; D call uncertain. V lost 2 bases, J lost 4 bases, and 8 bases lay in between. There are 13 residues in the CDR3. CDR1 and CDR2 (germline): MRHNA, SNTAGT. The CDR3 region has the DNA TGTGCCAGCAGTGACGACACTAGCTATGGCTACACCTTC. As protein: CASSDDTSYGYTF.

The CDR3 spells CRTRDVWQGQETQYF. CDR3 nucleotide sequence: TGCAGAACTAGAGACGTTTGGCAGGGCCAAGAGACCCAGTACTTC. The chain joins TRBV20-1 to TRBJ2-5; D is possibly TRBD1 or TRBD2 (5 bases each). Germline assignment: CDR1 DFQATT and CDR2 SNEGSKA (reference sequence). The CDR3 loop spans 15 amino acids.